The next 32 T cell receptor beta chains were all read from a single sample in a study of graft-versus-host responses after intestinal transplantation. Sequenced by immunoSEQ multiplex PCR; TCRdb stores in-frame clones only, minus some. This table has approximately 11,000 clones, about 80% appearing once. Lymphocytes from graft epithelium and lamina propria were isolated. Source: ileum tissue, taken 23 days after intestinal transplant. Every receptor here comes from a human patient who received an intestinal transplant, so some T cells may come from the graft donor.

This clone was seen a single time. V usage is TRBV30 and J usage is TRBJ2-1; tentative D call: TRBD1 (6 bases). V was cut by 0 bases and J by 10 bases, with 22 bases left in between. This CDR3 has 16 amino acids. In germline, CDR1 is GTSNPN, CDR2 SVGIG (reference sequence). This chain's CDR3 is CAWSVFDLQGKREQFF. DNA for the CDR3: TGTGCCTGGAGTGTGTTTGACTTACAGGGTAAGAGGGAGCAGTTCTTC.

This chain connects TRBV2 to TRBJ2-1; a possible D gene is TRBD2 (6 bases). Germline CDR1 and CDR2: SNHLY and FYNNEI. V lost 6 bases and J 5 bases, leaving 14 bases between the germline ends. CDR3 length: 14 amino acids. As DNA, the CDR3 is TGTGCCAGCAGAGGGTGGACTACCCACAATGAGCAGTTCTTC. Translating gives CASRGWTTHNEQFF.

The V gene is TRBV4-3, the J gene TRBJ1-4; D gene uncertain. CDR3 length: 17 residues. Trimming pared 0 bases from V and 0 bases from J, leaving 11 bases between. The germline gives CDR1 LGHNA, CDR2 YSLEER. CDR3 protein: CASSQEGLSATNEKLFF. The CDR3, as DNA: TGCGCCAGCAGCCAAGAAGGTTTATCTGCAACTAATGAAAAACTGTTTTTT.

CDR3 protein: CASRAGDANYGYTF. CDR3 nucleotide sequence: TGTGCCAGTAGGGCCGGGGATGCTAACTATGGCTACACCTTC. The V and J genes are TRBV19 and TRBJ1-2, with D unclear. The germline V and J ends were trimmed by 6 bases and 0 bases, with 11 bases remaining between them. There are 14 residues in the CDR3. Germline V gives CDR1 LNHDA, CDR2 SQIVND (reference sequence).

This sequence joins TRBV2 and TRBJ2-7, with D uncertain. Germline CDR1 SNHLY, CDR2 FYNNEI. The V and J ends lost 1 base and 3 bases respectively, with 7 bases between them. The CDR3 sequence is 13 residues long. The CDR3: CASSEGGYYEQYF. The CDR3, as DNA: TGTGCCAGCAGTGAAGGGGGTTACTACGAGCAGTACTTC.

The chain links TRBV28 to TRBJ1-4; TRBD1 matches 8 bases. Trimming took 8 bases from V and 6 from J; bases not matched to a gene: 26. CDR3 length: 20 residues. Germline V CDR1 and CDR2: MDHEN, SYDVKM. As DNA, the CDR3 is TGTGCCAGCCCCGGACAGGGAAAGGCCAAGAGGGCACAATCGGATGAAAAACTGTTTTTT. Its translation: CASPGQGKAKRAQSDEKLFF.

In its sample, this clone ranks as medium-sized. The chain recombines TRBV19 with TRBJ2-7; 10 positions agree with TRBD2. Germline values: CDR1 LNHDA, CDR2 SQIVND (reference sequence). The CDR3 is made up of 16 amino acids. The V and J ends lost 4 bases and 0 bases, in that order; junction bases with no gene match: 6. DNA of the CDR3: TGTGCCAGTAGTAGGACTAGCGGTTTGAGCTCCTACGAGCAGTACTTC. Amino acid sequence: CASSRTSGLSSYEQYF.

This chain joins TRBV4-1 and TRBJ1-4, with D possibly TRBD1 on 6 matching bases. Trimming took 5 bases from V and 15 from J, leaving 25 bases between them. Germline loops: CDR1 MGHRA, CDR2 YSYEKL. The CDR3 loop spans 15 amino acids. This CDR3 reads CASSIRTVLRETVFF. As DNA, the CDR3 is TGCGCCAGCAGCATACGGACAGTCCTTAGGGAAACAGTGTTTTTT.

The rearrangement uses TRBV5-1 and TRBJ2-5; D unclear. Between the trimmed V and J ends, which lost 2 bases and 5 bases, there was a span of 10 bases. Looked up from germline, CDR1 is SGHRS and CDR2 is YFSETQ. The CDR3 totals 13 residues. The CDR3 region is CASSFGLRETQYF. CDR3 coding DNA: TGCGCCAGCAGCTTTGGTCTTCGGGAGACCCAGTACTTC.

This chain uses TRBV27 with TRBJ2-3; 7 nucleotides match TRBD2. The CDR3 sequence is 15 residues long. The junction had 8 bases not matched to a gene; V was cut back by 5 bases and J by 3 bases. In germline, CDR1 is MNHEY, CDR2 SMNVEV (reference sequence). The CDR3 reads CASSGSGWGTDTQYF. CDR3 sequence (DNA): TGTGCCAGCAGTGGTAGCGGGTGGGGGACAGATACGCAGTATTTT.

This sequence joins TRBV27 and TRBJ1-1, with 7 bases identical to TRBD1. The junction had 10 bases not matched to a gene; V was cut back by 3 bases and J by 6 bases. The CDR3 runs 15 residues. Germline values: CDR1 MNHEY, CDR2 SMNVEV (reference sequence). The CDR3 sequence is CASSFIDRVGSEAFF. CDR3 bases: TGTGCCAGCAGTTTTATCGACAGGGTAGGGTCTGAAGCTTTCTTT.

This clone was found once. The chain links TRBV30 to TRBJ2-7, with D possibly being TRBD1 (6 bases). Germline CDR1 reads GTSNPN; CDR2 reads SVGIG (reference sequence). The CDR3 has 14 residues. Trimming took 3 bases from V and 10 from J, leaving 22 bases between them. CDR3 loop: CAWSPLPAQGIQYF. For the CDR3, the DNA is TGTGCCTGGAGCCCCCTCCCCGCACAGGGAATCCAGTACTTC. The full variable domain, its missing parts supplied by reference TRBV30 and TRBJ2-7, is SQTIHQWPATLVQPVGSPLSLECTVEGTSNPNLYWYRQAAGRGLQLLFYSVGIGQISSEVPQNLSASRPQDRQFILSSKKLLLSDSGFYLCAWSPLPAQGIQYFGPGTRLTVT.

The V call is TRBV28, the J call TRBJ1-5, with a tentative D call TRBD1 (5 bases). V was pared by 7 bases and J by 0 bases, with 19 bases between. The CDR3 sequence is 17 residues long. Per germline, CDR1 MDHEN and CDR2 SYDVKM. The CDR3 loop is CASIRQGGGYSNQPQHF. As DNA, the CDR3 is TGTGCCAGCATACGGCAGGGCGGAGGATATAGCAATCAGCCCCAGCATTTT.

V usage is TRBV27 and J usage is TRBJ2-3; TRBD1 matches 7 bases. The junction had 6 bases not matched to a gene; V was cut back by 6 bases and J by 3 bases. The CDR3 consists of 14 residues. Looked up from germline, CDR1 is MNHEY and CDR2 is SMNVEV (reference sequence). CDR3 residues: CASRLGGWTDTQYF. The DNA of the CDR3 is TGTGCCAGCAGATTAGGGGGCTGGACAGATACGCAGTATTTT.

The chain joins TRBV13 to TRBJ2-3; unclear D gene. This CDR3 region has 14 residues. Looked up from germline, CDR1 is PRHDT and CDR2 is FYEKMQ (reference sequence). The V and J ends lost 3 bases and 0 bases respectively, with 7 bases between them. CDR3 nucleotide sequence: TGTGCCAGCAGCTTCGACGGTAGCACAGATACGCAGTATTTT. It specifies CASSFDGSTDTQYF. The entire variable domain, with the rest obtained from reference TRBV13 and TRBJ2-3, is as follows: AAGVIQSPRHLIKEKRETATLKCYPIPRHDTVYWYQQGPGQDPQFLISFYEKMQSDKGSIPDRFSAQQFSDYHSELNMSSLELGDSALYFCASSFDGSTDTQYFGPGTRLTVL.

In its sample, this clone was seen a few times. This chain joins TRBV21-1 and TRBJ2-7; whether TRBD1, the table's D call, matches the DNA was not checked. TRBV21-1 is listed as a pseudogene. This CDR3 has 14 amino acids. The CDR3 DNA reads TGTGCCATCAGCAACATTTGTGCTCAGTACGAGCAGTACTTC. It yields the protein CAISNICAQYEQYF.

This sequence joins TRBV19 and TRBJ2-1; no clear D. This CDR3 comprises 11 residues. V was cut by 5 bases and J by 10 bases, with 9 bases left in between. Germline loops: CDR1 LNHDA, CDR2 SQIVND (reference sequence). Here the CDR3 DNA reads TGTGCCAGTAGTTCTGGGTTCGAGCAGTTCTTC. Encoded protein: CASSSGFEQFF.

The chain combines TRBV11-2 with TRBJ2-3; 7 bases are a match to TRBD2. The CDR3 length is 15 residues. Germline V gene data show CDR1 as SGHAT and CDR2 as FQNNGV. The junction had 8 bases not matched to a gene; V was cut back by 5 bases and J by 3 bases. The CDR3 sequence: CASSPGTKRTDTQYF. CDR3 nucleotide sequence: TGTGCCAGCAGCCCAGGGACTAAGAGAACAGATACGCAGTATTTT. The full variable domain, in which reference TRBV11-2 and TRBJ2-3 provide the parts outside the CDR3, is EAGVAQSPRYKIIEKRQSVAFWCNPISGHATLYWYQQILGQGPKLLIQFQNNGVVDDSQLPKDRFSAERLKGVDSTLKIQPAKLEDSAVYLCASSPGTKRTDTQYFGPGTRLTVL.

This chain joins TRBV27 and TRBJ1-5, with D perhaps TRBD1 (5 bases). With 2 bases removed from V and 6 bases from J, the gap between germline ends came to 8 bases. This CDR3 has 13 amino acids. Germline CDR1 and CDR2: MNHEY and SMNVEV (reference sequence). CDR3 coding DNA: TGTGCCAGCAGTTTAGGGACCTTTCAGCCCCAGCATTTT. It specifies CASSLGTFQPQHF.

CDR3 sequence reads: CASTSGGAKGYTF. Written as DNA, the CDR3 is TGTGCCAGCACATCAGGGGGCGCAAAGGGCTACACCTTC. J is TRBJ1-2 and V is TRBV28; 8 positions agree with TRBD1. The V and J ends lost 7 bases and 8 bases, in that order; junction bases with no gene match: 9. The CDR3 sequence is 13 residues long. The V gene's germline CDR1 is MDHEN and CDR2 SYDVKM.

The chain couples TRBV5-4 to TRBJ2-5; D ambiguous. The germline V gene encodes CDR1 SGHNT and CDR2 YYREEE (reference sequence). The CDR3 is 14 amino acids. V was cut by 3 bases and J by 2 bases, with 11 bases left in between. The CDR3 nucleotides read TGTGCCAGCAGCTCGGACGGCCTACAAGAGACCCAGTACTTC. Amino acids: CASSSDGLQETQYF.

This rearrangement joins TRBV2 to TRBJ1-2; no firm D call. The V end was cut by 3 bases, the J end by 5 bases, with 10 bases between. CDR1 SNHLY and CDR2 FYNNEI come from the germline V gene. The CDR3 extends over 13 amino acids. The CDR3 is CASSDGPQYGYTF. CDR3 nucleotide sequence: TGTGCCAGCAGTGACGGGCCCCAGTATGGCTACACCTTC.

V and J are TRBV29-1 and TRBJ2-1; D unclear. The CDR3 runs 14 residues. With 6 bases removed from V and 0 bases from J, the gap between germline ends came to 12 bases. Germline V gives CDR1 SQVTM, CDR2 ANQGSEA. The CDR3 protein is CSVQNSDSYNEQFF. CDR3 in DNA: TGCAGCGTCCAAAACAGTGACTCCTACAATGAGCAGTTCTTC.

V usage is TRBV6-6 and J usage is TRBJ2-7; weak D call: TRBD2 (5 bases). This CDR3 region has 13 residues. CDR1 and CDR2 (germline): MNHNY, SVGAGI (reference sequence). Trimming left V 2 bases short and J 3 bases short, with 8 bases between. For the CDR3, the DNA is TGTGCCAGCAGTTACGAGCGGAGCTACGAGCAGTACTTC. It translates to CASSYERSYEQYF.

This rearrangement joins TRBV11-2 to TRBJ1-1; D gene uncertain. From germline, CDR1 is SGHAT and CDR2 FQNNGV. The germline V and J ends were trimmed by 1 base and 3 bases, with 9 bases remaining between them. The length of the CDR3 is 14 residues. This CDR3 reads CASSLGWGDTEAFF. The CDR3 coding sequence is TGTGCCAGCAGCTTAGGGTGGGGAGACACTGAAGCTTTCTTT.

The rearrangement links TRBV5-1 to TRBJ1-2; 7 bases are shared with TRBD1. CDR3 length: 14 residues. The ends lost 0 bases at V and 5 bases at J; junction bases unmatched: 4. Germline V gene lookup returns CDR1 SGHRS and CDR2 YFSETQ. CDR3 nucleotides: TGCGCCAGCAGCTTGGTAGGGGGCAGGTATGGCTACACCTTC. Residues: CASSLVGGRYGYTF.

The V call is TRBV15, the J call TRBJ2-2; possible D gene TRBD2, 6 bases. Germline assignment: CDR1 LNHNV and CDR2 YYDKDF (reference sequence). This CDR3 spans 13 amino acids. V lost 3 bases and J 6 bases, leaving 8 bases between the germline ends. The DNA for the CDR3 is TGTGCCACCAGCAGCGGGACTCCCGGGGAGCTGTTTTTT. It translates to CATSSGTPGELFF.

Points on this clone: Other DNA sequences in the same sample also yield this CDR3. V gene TRBV5-1 combines with J gene TRBJ2-7; D perhaps matches TRBD2 (5 bases). CDR1 is SGHRS, CDR2 YFSETQ, per germline. V was cut by 0 bases and J by 0 bases, with 7 bases left in between. This CDR3 has 14 amino acids. The CDR3 spells CASSLAGGSYEQYF. The CDR3 DNA sequence: TGCGCCAGCAGCTTGGCCGGAGGCTCCTACGAGCAGTACTTC.

The chain combines TRBV15 with TRBJ1-5; 8 positions match TRBD1. The germline V gene encodes CDR1 LNHNV and CDR2 YYDKDF (reference sequence). With V trimmed by 4 bases and J by 4 bases, 6 bases remained unmatched. This CDR3 comprises 15 residues. CDR3 nucleotide sequence: TGTGCCACCAGCACCGACAGGGGCCTAAATCAGCCCCAGCATTTT. Translation gives CATSTDRGLNQPQHF.

Written as DNA, the CDR3 is TGTGCCAGCAGTCCCTGGACGGACAGGGGATTTTACGAGCAGTACTTC. This sequence encodes CASSPWTDRGFYEQYF. V usage is TRBV28 and J usage is TRBJ2-7; 9 nucleotides align to TRBD1. V lost 5 bases to trimming and J lost 4 bases; unmatched junction nucleotides: 12. This CDR3 has 16 residues. Germline CDR1 is MDHEN and CDR2 is SYDVKM.

V usage is TRBV18 and J usage is TRBJ2-1; D remains ambiguous. V was shortened by 3 bases and J by 7 bases, with 10 bases between the two germline ends. This CDR3 spans 13 amino acids. The germline gives CDR1 KGHSH, CDR2 LQKENI. The CDR3 DNA reads as TGTGCCAGCTCACCGAAGGGCACGAATGAGCAGTTCTTC. Protein sequence: CASSPKGTNEQFF.

The gene calls are TRBV5-1 and TRBJ2-5; 9 bases are shared with TRBD2. The CDR3 contains 13 residues. Per germline, CDR1 SGHRS and CDR2 YFSETQ. V dropped 0 bases and J dropped 9; count of bases not matched to a gene: 3. DNA for the CDR3: TGCGCCAGCAGCTTGGGCCGGACTAGCGCCCAGTACTTC. The encoded protein is CASSLGRTSAQYF.